The source of this TCR beta chain is a study of T cells in Graves' hyperthyroidism and ophthalmopathy. Study in general: Peripheral blood collection took place at initial diagnosis, before any treatment.

General study points: Among clonotypes expanded in thyroid above 0.001, most were also found in blood.

Amplification of TCR beta CDR3 regions was performed using RNA transcripts as template. A set of HTBI primers served as the primers for a first-round RT-PCR of the TCR CDR3. TCRdb used MiXCR to reprocess the multiplex PCR reads, holding one entry per CDR3 protein. The data show under 500,000 distinct CDR3 sequences, 11% to 15% seen once. Losses at the gene ends were 4 bases for V and 6 bases for J; bases not matched to a gene: 8. This CDR3 spans 16 amino acids. The germline gives CDR1 ENHRY, CDR2 SYGVKD. In its sample, this clonotype was seen many times. The antigen is undetermined. The TCR sequence derives from a man in his forties or fifties with Graves' ophthalmopathy. Sequences were obtained from blood. The genes are TRBV10-3 and TRBJ2-1; 11 bases map to TRBD2. DNA for the CDR3: TGTGCCATCAGTGCTTCGACTAGCGGGGCTCTCAATGAGCAGTTCTTC. The encoded protein is CAISASTSGALNEQFF.